Sequencing of this TCR beta chain was carried out in a study of blood T cells in healthy people across ages. Primed by a sample-barcoded 5' primer and a J-beta primer mix, a second PCR proceeded for about 7 to 11 cycles. TCRdb re-analysed the 5' RACE reads in MiXCR, keeping a single row per CDR3 protein. The sample lists approximately 1.5 million distinct CDR3 sequences, about 42% occurring once. PBMCs numbering at least 6 million were isolated per sample. This clonotype was seen only a few times. Relative to the germline gene, one junction end is altered; a read error may explain this. The sequence was obtained from a young woman in good health. Sequenced material: blood.

In DNA, the CDR3 is TGCAGTGCTGGAGAGGGAAGCCACAACTATGGCTACACCTTC. Amino acid sequence: CSAGEGSHNYGYTF. The chain carries TRBV20-1 and TRBJ1-2; the D is unclear. From germline, CDR1 is DFQATT and CDR2 SNEGSKA (reference sequence). The CDR3 has 14 residues.